This paragraph reports one T cell receptor beta chain. The data were taken from a study of blood T cell repertoires in COVID-19. At the level of the study: Sample material is recorded as cDNA or gDNA derived from T cells, B-cell-depleted T cells, or PBMCs.

Per the authors' pipeline: Scientists estimated how many nucleated cells there were by amplifying reference gene primers. Clones were sequenced by immunoSEQ multiplex PCR, and TCRdb holds only the in-frame ones, with some missing. V and J calls and clone size are copied from that table; D and trimming were computed from the DNA. The profile shows about 200,000 clones, 88% of them singletons. Trimming removed 3 bases from V and 3 bases from J; junction bases left unmatched: 5. From germline, CDR1 is GTSNPN and CDR2 SVGIG (reference sequence). The CDR3 spans 15 residues. The receptor was derived from a young man with active or convalescent COVID-19. V and J are TRBV30 and TRBJ2-6; 7 bases align to TRBD1. The sequenced sample consisted of peripheral blood. CDR3 sequence reads: CAWSDRVDGANVLTF. DNA for the CDR3: TGTGCCTGGAGCGACAGGGTTGATGGGGCCAACGTCCTGACTTTC.